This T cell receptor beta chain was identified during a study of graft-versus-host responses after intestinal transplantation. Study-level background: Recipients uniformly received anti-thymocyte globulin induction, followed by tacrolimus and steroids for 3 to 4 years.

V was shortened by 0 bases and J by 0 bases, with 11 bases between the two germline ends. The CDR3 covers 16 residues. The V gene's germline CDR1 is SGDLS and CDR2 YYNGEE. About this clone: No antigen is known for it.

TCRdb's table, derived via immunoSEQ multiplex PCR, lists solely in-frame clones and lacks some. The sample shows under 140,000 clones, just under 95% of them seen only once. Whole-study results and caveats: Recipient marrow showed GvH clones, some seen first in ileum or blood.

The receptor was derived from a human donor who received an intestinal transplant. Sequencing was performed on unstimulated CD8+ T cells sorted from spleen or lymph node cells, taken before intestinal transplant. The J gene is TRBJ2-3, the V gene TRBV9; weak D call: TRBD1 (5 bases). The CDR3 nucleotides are TGTGCCAGCAGCGTAGTTGGGGCTTATAGCACAGATACGCAGTATTTT. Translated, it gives CASSVVGAYSTDTQYF.